This T cell receptor (beta chain) came from a study of vaccination and CD4 T cells after COVID-19. Treatment: roughly ten-day PBMC culture with coronavirus spike peptide pools or control peptides (ViraFEST assay). Notes on this clonotype: Antigen specificity is unknown.

CD4+ T cells that had been cultured provided DNA sequenced with the Oncomine TCR Beta short-read assay. TCRdb reprocessed the PCR reads via MiXCR and lists one record per CDR3 protein. The sample has 26,000 or so distinct CDR3 sequences; 43% are singletons. The TCR sequence derives from a human donor who had recovered from COVID-19. Material: CD4+ T cells from blood, cultured in vitro.

CDR3 in DNA: TGCAGTGCGCCTACGGGGGTATGGAGCAATCAGCCCCAGCATTTT. Protein: CSAPTGVWSNQPQHF. The V gene is TRBV20-1, the J gene TRBJ1-5; perhaps TRBD1 as D (5 bases). Germline CDR1 reads DFQATT; CDR2 reads SNEGSKA (reference sequence). The ends were cut back, 6 bases at V and 1 base at J, with 16 bases in the middle. The CDR3 covers 15 residues.